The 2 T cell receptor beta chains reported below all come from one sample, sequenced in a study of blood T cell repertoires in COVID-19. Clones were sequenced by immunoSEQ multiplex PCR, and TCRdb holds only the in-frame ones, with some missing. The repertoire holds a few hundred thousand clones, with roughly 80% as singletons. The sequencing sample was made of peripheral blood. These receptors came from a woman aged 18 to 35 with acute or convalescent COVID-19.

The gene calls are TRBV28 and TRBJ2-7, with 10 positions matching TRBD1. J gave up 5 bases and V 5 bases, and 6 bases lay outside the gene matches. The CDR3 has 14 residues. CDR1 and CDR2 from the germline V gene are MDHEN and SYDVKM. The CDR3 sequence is CASSPGDRGNEQYF. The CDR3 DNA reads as TGTGCCAGCAGTCCTGGGGACAGGGGTAACGAGCAGTACTTC.

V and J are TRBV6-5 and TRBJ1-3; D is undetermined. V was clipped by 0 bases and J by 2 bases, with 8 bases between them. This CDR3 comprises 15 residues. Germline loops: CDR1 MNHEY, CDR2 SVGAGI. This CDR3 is CASSYSRRPGNTIYF. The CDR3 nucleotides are TGTGCCAGCAGTTACTCCCGGAGACCTGGAAACACCATATATTTT.